Only one count was recorded for the clone carrying this TCR beta chain. Profiled with immunoSEQ multiplex PCR; TCRdb holds only in-frame clones, not every one. Of approximately 73,000 clones in the sample, 80% to 95% are singletons; the top ten hold roughly 0.37%. These data originate in a study of technical replicates of blood from several donors. Germline assignment: CDR1 MNHNS and CDR2 SASEGT. V lost 3 bases to trimming and J lost 3 bases, with 12 bases between them. The CDR3 loop spans 14 amino acids. The J gene is TRBJ2-7, the V gene TRBV6-1; tentative D call: TRBD2 (6 bases). Sample: T cells isolated from PBMCs. This receptor was taken from a human donor in good health. The CDR3 sequence is CASSERDWNYEQYF. The CDR3 DNA reads TGTGCCAGCAGTGAGAGGGACTGGAACTACGAGCAGTACTTC.